Listed below are T cell receptor beta chains from one sample, sequenced in a study of CD8 T cells in Susac syndrome. TCRdb used MiXCR to reprocess the immunoSEQ multiplex PCR reads, holding one entry per CDR3 protein. The sample records about 200,000 distinct CDR3 sequences, roughly 94% being singletons. The sequenced material came from CD4+ T cells from PBMCs. Every receptor here comes from a human donor in good health. Both conserved end residues are part of each CDR3. D genes are given only for firm matches.

V: TRBV29-1; J: TRBJ2-2; D: -; CDR3: CSVRRAGITGELFF
V: TRBV29-1; J: TRBJ2-1; D: -; CDR3: CSVEKGWDNEQFF
V: TRBV29-1; J: TRBJ1-2; D: -; CDR3: CSVEEHGIYGYTF
V: TRBV5-1; J: TRBJ2-1; D: -; CDR3: CASSLVLSGEGQFF
V: TRBV5-1; J: TRBJ2-5; D: -; CDR3: CASSLVSGGASETQYF
V: TRBV18; J: TRBJ2-5; D: -; CDR3: CASSNVETQYF
V: TRBV3-1; J: TRBJ2-7; D: -; CDR3: CASSQELTGTNEQYF
V: TRBV29-1; J: TRBJ1-2; D: -; CDR3: CSVLEARDGYTF
V: TRBV7-2; J: TRBJ2-2; D: -; CDR3: CASSFLAASNTGELFF
V: TRBV18; J: TRBJ2-7; D: TRBD2; CDR3: CASSPGGGVYEQYF
V: TRBV3-1; J: TRBJ2-2; D: -; CDR3: CASSPQPSTANTGELFF
V: TRBV29-1; J: TRBJ1-1; D: -; CDR3: CSVDGGTNTEAFF
V: TRBV15; J: TRBJ1-2; D: -; CDR3: CATSRNNRLHAYGYTF
V: TRBV20-1; J: TRBJ2-1; D: -; CDR3: CSARDQAGTQFF
V: TRBV5-5; J: TRBJ1-2; D: TRBD1; CDR3: CASSFRQGKADGYTF
V: TRBV20-1; J: TRBJ2-2; D: TRBD2; CDR3: CSARGLATGELFF
V: TRBV2; J: TRBJ1-1; D: TRBD1; CDR3: CASSVQGTDEAFF
V: TRBV5-1; J: TRBJ2-5; D: TRBD1; CDR3: CASSSQDRTETQYF
V: TRBV20-1; J: TRBJ2-7; D: TRBD2; CDR3: CSARDLASGYEQYF
V: TRBV14; J: TRBJ2-7; D: TRBD1; CDR3: CASSRDSKGYYEQYF
V: TRBV7-2; J: TRBJ1-5; D: -; CDR3: CASSLDSSAQHF
V: TRBV29-1; J: TRBJ1-2; D: TRBD1; CDR3: CSEQGANGGYTF
V: TRBV7-9; J: TRBJ2-5; D: -; CDR3: CASSQVTQETQYF
V: TRBV29-1; J: TRBJ2-1; D: TRBD1; CDR3: CSAPGQGNPMGEQFF
V: TRBV2; J: TRBJ2-5; D: -; CDR3: CASRTVREQETQYF
V: TRBV13; J: TRBJ2-3; D: TRBD2; CDR3: CASSLVARGNTDTQYF
V: TRBV10-3; J: TRBJ2-5; D: -; CDR3: CAIGSGANQETQYF
V: TRBV7-8; J: TRBJ2-2; D: -; CDR3: CASSLVSGANTGELFF
V: TRBV12-3/TRBV12-4; J: TRBJ1-3; D: -; CDR3: CASSLFGGRGNTIYF
V: TRBV7-3; J: TRBJ2-3; D: -; CDR3: CASSPPGSDTQYF
V: TRBV16; J: TRBJ1-1; D: -; CDR3: CASSPSREGNTEAFF
V: TRBV2; J: TRBJ1-1; D: TRBD1; CDR3: CASTGTGGDGTEAFF
V: TRBV9; J: TRBJ2-3; D: -; CDR3: CASSVRQGGADTQYF
V: TRBV24-1; J: TRBJ2-1; D: -; CDR3: CATSERDRINNEQFF
V: TRBV24-1; J: TRBJ2-1; D: -; CDR3: CATSDPGTNNEQFF
V: TRBV5-4; J: TRBJ1-2; D: -; CDR3: CASSLPGDYGYTF
V: TRBV2; J: TRBJ2-3; D: TRBD2; CDR3: CASRGLAGTTDTQYF
V: TRBV2; J: TRBJ2-5; D: -; CDR3: CASRGAGQETQYF
V: TRBV29-1; J: TRBJ2-2; D: TRBD1; CDR3: CSVGGQGYNTGELFF
V: TRBV15; J: TRBJ1-5; D: TRBD1; CDR3: CATSRTGGSNQPQHF
V: TRBV30; J: TRBJ1-1; D: -; CDR3: CAWAPTENTEAFF
V: TRBV12-3/TRBV12-4; J: TRBJ2-5; D: -; CDR3: CASSSRTEYQETQYF
V: TRBV11-1; J: TRBJ2-3; D: -; CDR3: CASSPGLDTDTQYF
V: TRBV6-5; J: TRBJ2-7; D: TRBD1; CDR3: CASRTTQGAQYEQYF
V: TRBV28; J: TRBJ2-7; D: -; CDR3: CASSSGPTPEQYF
V: TRBV30; J: TRBJ1-4; D: -; CDR3: CAWSPPDSEKLFF
V: TRBV30; J: TRBJ1-4; D: -; CDR3: CAWTTTGLEEKLFF